This record looks at one T cell receptor beta chain sequence and its context. Trimming took off 6 bases at V and 12 bases at J, with 21 bases between the two ends. The CDR3 has 14 amino acids. Germline V gene sequence: CDR1 MNHEY, CDR2 SVGAGI. The data are from a study of cytomegalovirus exposure and HLA in healthy donors. Amplification used 60 Vbeta primers and 13 Jbeta primers. This table comes from immunoSEQ multiplex PCR, and its TCRdb copy is limited to in-frame clones, with some not included. This sample carries 100,000 to 120,000 clones, 67% of them seen once, and the ten largest clones take roughly 8.3%.

This chain joins TRBV6-5 and TRBJ2-1; maybe TRBD2 (5 bases). The specimen sequenced was PBMCs. This TCR was sampled from a man between 18 and 35 years old in good health and CMV-seropositive. CDR3 nucleotide sequence: TGTGCCAGCAGCGTTACGGTTCCCCCCAGCGGGCAGTTCTTC. The encoded protein is CASSVTVPPSGQFF.